The rows below give T cell receptor beta chains drawn from one sample of a study of shared clonotypes between healthy human individuals. Produced via immunoSEQ multiplex PCR; TCRdb's table is partial and in-frame only. Among a few million clones listed, more than 80% were seen once. The specimen was naive CD4+ T cells sorted from blood. These receptors were obtained from a man aged 18 to 35 in good health. CDR3s include the opening cysteine and the closing phenylalanine or tryptophan. D genes are given only for firm matches. Rows may omit the clone size; those that give it use once, few, many or a size class.

D gene	clone size	V gene	J gene	CDR3 length	CDR3 DNA	CDR3 protein
.	.	TRBV5-3	TRBJ2-7	16	TGTGCCAGAAACATCCCGTCAGGTAAGGGGGAGGGCGAGCAGTACTTC	CARNIPSGKGEGEQYF
TRBD2	.	TRBV7-7	TRBJ2-3	16	TGTGCTAGCAGCTATCCTGGACTAGCGGATGTCGATACGCAGTATTTT	CASSYPGLADVDTQYF
TRBD2	.	TRBV5-1	TRBJ2-1	15	TGCGCCAGCAGCCCCTGGACTAGCGGGAGTTCGGGGCAGTTCTTC	CASSPWTSGSSGQFF
.	.	TRBV12-5	TRBJ2-2	14	TGTGCTAGTGGTTTGGGGGCAGGCGGCGGGGAGCTGTTTTTT	CASGLGAGGGELFF
.	.	TRBV19	TRBJ2-1	16	TGTGCCAGTAGTCTAGGCTTGTCGGGAAGTGACAATGAGCAGTTCTTC	CASSLGLSGSDNEQFF
.	once	TRBV5-6	TRBJ1-2	12	TGTGCCAGCAGTACGACAGGTTCTGGCTACACCTTC	CASSTTGSGYTF
.	.	TRBV6-5	TRBJ1-2	15	TGTGCCAGCAGTTACGGGGCAGTTGATAACTATGGCTACACCTTC	CASSYGAVDNYGYTF
TRBD1	few	TRBV18	TRBJ1-1	16	TGTGCCAGCTCACCAGTTACAGGGGCCCCCGGCGGGGAAGCTTTCTTT	CASSPVTGAPGGEAFF
.	.	TRBV11-2	TRBJ2-5	13	.	CASSLEMWGPGNF
.	.	TRBV11-2	TRBJ2-3	14	TGTGCCAGTAAAAGAGGGCCCTCCACAGATACGCAGTATTTT	CASKRGPSTDTQYF